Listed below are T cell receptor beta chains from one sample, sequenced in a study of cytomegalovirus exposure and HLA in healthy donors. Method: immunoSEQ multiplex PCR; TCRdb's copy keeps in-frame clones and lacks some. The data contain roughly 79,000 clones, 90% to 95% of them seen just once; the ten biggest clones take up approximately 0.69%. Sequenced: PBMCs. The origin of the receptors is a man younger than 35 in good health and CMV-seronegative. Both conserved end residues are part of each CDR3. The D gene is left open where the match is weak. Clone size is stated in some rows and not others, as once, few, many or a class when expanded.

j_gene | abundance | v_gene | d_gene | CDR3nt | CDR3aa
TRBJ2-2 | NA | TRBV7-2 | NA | TGTGCCAGCACCCCCGGGACGGGAGCTCTCAACACCGGGGAGCTGTTTTTT | CASTPGTGALNTGELFF
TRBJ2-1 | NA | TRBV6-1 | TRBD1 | TGTGCCAGCCGTGGGACAGGGGGCTTGAATGAGCAGTTCTTC | CASRGTGGLNEQFF
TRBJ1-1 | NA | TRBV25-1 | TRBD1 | TGTGCCAGCATCGACGGGACAGGGTTGGTGACTGAAGCTTTCTTT | CASIDGTGLVTEAFF
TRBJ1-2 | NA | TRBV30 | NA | TGTGCCTGGAGTGTCCAAGGGGGAGCTAACTATGGCTACACCTTC | CAWSVQGGANYGYTF
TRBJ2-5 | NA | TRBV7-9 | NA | TGTGCCAGCAGCTTATGGCGGAGTGAGAAGGAGACCCAGTACTTC | CASSLWRSEKETQYF
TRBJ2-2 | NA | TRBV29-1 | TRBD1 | TGCAGCGTTCGTGGTGGGACAGGGGCGGCCGGGGAGCTGTTTTTT | CSVRGGTGAAGELFF
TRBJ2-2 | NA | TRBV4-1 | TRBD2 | TGCGCCAGCAGCCAAGTCATGCGGGAGGGCACCGGGGAGCTGTTTTTT | CASSQVMREGTGELFF
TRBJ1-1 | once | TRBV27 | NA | TGTGCCAGCAGTTTGACAGAGAACACTGAAGCTTTCTTT | CASSLTENTEAFF
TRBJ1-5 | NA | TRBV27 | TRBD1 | TGTGCCAGCAGTTCGGACAGGCTTAGCAATCAGCCCCAGCATTTT | CASSSDRLSNQPQHF
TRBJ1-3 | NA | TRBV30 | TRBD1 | TGTGCCTGGAGACACAGGGGGCTCCCCTCGGGCACCATATATTTT | CAWRHRGLPSGTIYF
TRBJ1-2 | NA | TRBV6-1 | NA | TGTGCCAGCAGTGAAAAGTGGGAAGGGGGCTATGGCTACACCTTC | CASSEKWEGGYGYTF
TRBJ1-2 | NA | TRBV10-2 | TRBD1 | TGCGCCAGCAGTGTAACAGGGGGCCCCTATGGCTACACCTTC | CASSVTGGPYGYTF
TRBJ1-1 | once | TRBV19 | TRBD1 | TGTGCCAGCACCGGGACAGGGGGACTATGGCATGAAGCTTTCTTT | CASTGTGGLWHEAFF
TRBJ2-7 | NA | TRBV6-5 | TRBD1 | TGTGCCAGCAGTTACCGACAGGGTGGAGCGAACGAGCAGTACTTC | CASSYRQGGANEQYF
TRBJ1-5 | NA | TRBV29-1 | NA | TGCAGCGTTCGGACTGGTTTTGATCAGCCCCAGCATTTT | CSVRTGFDQPQHF
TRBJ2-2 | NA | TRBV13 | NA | TGTGCCAGCAGCTCGACCGGGAGTGGAACCGGGGAGCTGTTTTTT | CASSSTGSGTGELFF
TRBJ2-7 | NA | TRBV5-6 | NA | TGTGCCAGCAGCTTTAGGCAGGGGTCCTACGAGCAGTACTTC | CASSFRQGSYEQYF
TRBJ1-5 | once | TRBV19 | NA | TGTGCCAGTAGGGGGTCGGGGGGTGAAAATCAGCCCCAGCATTTT | CASRGSGGENQPQHF
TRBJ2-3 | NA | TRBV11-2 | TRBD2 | TGTGCCAGCAGCAGAAGGGGACTAGCGGGGGGGTGGAGCACAGATACGCAGTATTTT | CASSRRGLAGGWSTDTQYF
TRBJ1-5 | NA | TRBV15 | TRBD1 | TGTGCCACCAGCAGAAGACAGGGGATAGGATATAGCAATCAGCCCCAGCATTTT | CATSRRQGIGYSNQPQHF
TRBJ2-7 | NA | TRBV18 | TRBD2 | TGTGCCAGCTCACCATTCACTAGCGGGAGTACGGGGGAGCAGTACTTC | CASSPFTSGSTGEQYF
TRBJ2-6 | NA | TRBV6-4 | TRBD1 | TGTGCCAGCAGTGAAACAGGGGATGGGGCCAACGTCCTGACTTTC | CASSETGDGANVLTF
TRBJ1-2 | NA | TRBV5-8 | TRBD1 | TGTGCCAGCAGTCATCCAGACAGGGGGCCTGGCTACACCTTC | CASSHPDRGPGYTF
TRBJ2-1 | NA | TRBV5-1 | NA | TGCGCCAGCAGCCTTCATTGGCAGGGGTCTTACAATGAGCAGTTCTTC | CASSLHWQGSYNEQFF
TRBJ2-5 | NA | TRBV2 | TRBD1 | TGTGCCAGCAGCCACGGGGCGACAGGGAGTCAAGAGACCCAGTACTTC | CASSHGATGSQETQYF
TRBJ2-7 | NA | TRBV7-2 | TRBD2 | TGTGCCAGCAGCTTGGCTAGCGGGAGGTCTGGGGAGCAGTACTTC | CASSLASGRSGEQYF
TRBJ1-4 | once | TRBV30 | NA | TGTGCCTGGAGGCCCGGGTCATTCGGTAATGAAAAACTGTTTTTT | CAWRPGSFGNEKLFF
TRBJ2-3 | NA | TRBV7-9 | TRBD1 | TGTGCCAGCAGGGGGACAGGAGTGAGCACAGATACGCAGTATTTT | CASRGTGVSTDTQYF
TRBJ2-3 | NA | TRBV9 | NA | TGTGCCAGCAGCGTAGGGCAGGGTTCGGGAGATACGCAGTATTTT | CASSVGQGSGDTQYF
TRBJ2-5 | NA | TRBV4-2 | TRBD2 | TGTGCCAGCAGCGCCTGGACTAGCGCCCCGCAAGAGACCCAGTACTTC | CASSAWTSAPQETQYF
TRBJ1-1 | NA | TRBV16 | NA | TGTGCCAGCAGCCGGGGGAATATGGGGGCGCGCACTGAAGCTTTCTTT | CASSRGNMGARTEAFF
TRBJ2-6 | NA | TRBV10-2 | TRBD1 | TGCGCCAGCTCGTGGGACAGGGGCTCTGGGGCCAACGTCCTGACTTTC | CASSWDRGSGANVLTF
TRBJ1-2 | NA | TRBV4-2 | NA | TGTGCCAGCAGCCAAGGGGCAGAGAAGGCTAACTATGGCTACACCTTC | CASSQGAEKANYGYTF
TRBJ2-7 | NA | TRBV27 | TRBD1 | TGTGCCAGCAGTTTTGCAACAGGGGGCGCGTACGAGCAGTACTTC | CASSFATGGAYEQYF
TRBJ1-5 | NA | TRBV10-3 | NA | TGTGCCATCAGCGAAGCAGGGGGCAATCAGCCCCAGCATTTT | CAISEAGGNQPQHF
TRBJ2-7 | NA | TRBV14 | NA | TGTGCCAGCAGCCTCGGACGGCGGGGATCCTACGAGCAGTACTTC | CASSLGRRGSYEQYF
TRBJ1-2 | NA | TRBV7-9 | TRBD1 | TGTGCCAGCAGCCCGGGACAGAGATATGGCTACACCTTC | CASSPGQRYGYTF
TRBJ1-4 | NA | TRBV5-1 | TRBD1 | TGCGCCAGCAGCTCCCGACCGGGACAGTTGGCAACTAATGAAAAACTGTTTTTT | CASSSRPGQLATNEKLFF
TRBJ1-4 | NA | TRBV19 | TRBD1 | TGTGCCAGTAGTCGAACGGACAGGGTGACTAATGAAAAACTGTTTTTT | CASSRTDRVTNEKLFF
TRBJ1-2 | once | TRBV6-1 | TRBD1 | TGTGCCAGCAGTGAAGAACAGGGGCGTCCTTATGGCTACACCTTC | CASSEEQGRPYGYTF
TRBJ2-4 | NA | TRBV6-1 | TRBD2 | TGTGCCAGCAGTCCTGGCGGGGGGGGCAAAAACATTCAGTACTTC | CASSPGGGGKNIQYF
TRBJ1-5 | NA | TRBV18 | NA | TGTGCCAGCTCACCACGTGGCAGGGAAAGCAATCAGCCCCAGCATTTT | CASSPRGRESNQPQHF
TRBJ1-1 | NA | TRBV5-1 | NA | TGCGCCAGCAGCCTTACCCTCCGAGGACAAGTGGGGGAAGCTTTCTTT | CASSLTLRGQVGEAFF
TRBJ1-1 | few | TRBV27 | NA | TGTGCCAGCAGCACCAGGGGTTTGTTGGGAGCTTTCTTT | CASSTRGLLGAFF
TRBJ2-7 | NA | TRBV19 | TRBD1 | TGTGCCAGTAGTCCTCGGGACAGGCCATGGGACGAGCAGTACTTC | CASSPRDRPWDEQYF
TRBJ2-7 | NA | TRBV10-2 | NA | TGCGCCACCCGCACAACCTACGAGCAGTACTTC | CATRTTYEQYF
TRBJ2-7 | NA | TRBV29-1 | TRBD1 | TGCAGCAAGGCCCGGGACAGGCTCTCCTACGAGCAGTACTTC | CSKARDRLSYEQYF
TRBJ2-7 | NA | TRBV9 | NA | TGTGCCAGCAGCGTAGGGTCCGGGGGGCTCTACGAGCAGTACTTC | CASSVGSGGLYEQYF
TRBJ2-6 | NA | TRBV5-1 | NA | TGCGCCAGCAGCTTGGACAGGTCTTACTCTGGGGCCAACGTCCTGACTTTC | CASSLDRSYSGANVLTF